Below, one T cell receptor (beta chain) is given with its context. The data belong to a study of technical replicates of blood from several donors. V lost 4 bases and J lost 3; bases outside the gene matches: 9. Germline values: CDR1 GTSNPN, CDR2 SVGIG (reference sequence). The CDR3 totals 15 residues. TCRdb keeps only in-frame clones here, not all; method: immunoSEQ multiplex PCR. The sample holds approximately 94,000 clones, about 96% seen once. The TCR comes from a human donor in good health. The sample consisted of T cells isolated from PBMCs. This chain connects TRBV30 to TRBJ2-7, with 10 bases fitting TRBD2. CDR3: CAWTNPGTSVYEQYF. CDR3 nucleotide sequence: TGTGCCTGGACTAATCCCGGGACTAGCGTCTACGAGCAGTACTTC.